The clone carrying this T cell receptor beta chain is a singleton in its sample. PCR primers comprised 60 Vbeta and 13 Jbeta primers. Sequencing used immunoSEQ multiplex PCR; TCRdb keeps in-frame clones, though not all of them. The sample records fewer than 110,000 clones, around four fifths being singletons. These data are taken from a study of cytomegalovirus exposure and HLA in healthy donors. The sample consisted of PBMCs. This receptor was taken from a man aged 25-40 years in good health and CMV-seronegative.

The CDR3 region has the DNA TGTGCCAGCAGCTTGGGCAATTCCTACGAGCAGTACTTC. Translating it yields CASSLGNSYEQYF. The genes are TRBV7-7 and TRBJ2-7, with D uncertain. V lost 3 bases and J lost 1, with 7 bases in between. The CDR3 has 13 residues. CDR1 is SSHAT and CDR2 is FNYEAQ in the germline V gene (reference sequence).